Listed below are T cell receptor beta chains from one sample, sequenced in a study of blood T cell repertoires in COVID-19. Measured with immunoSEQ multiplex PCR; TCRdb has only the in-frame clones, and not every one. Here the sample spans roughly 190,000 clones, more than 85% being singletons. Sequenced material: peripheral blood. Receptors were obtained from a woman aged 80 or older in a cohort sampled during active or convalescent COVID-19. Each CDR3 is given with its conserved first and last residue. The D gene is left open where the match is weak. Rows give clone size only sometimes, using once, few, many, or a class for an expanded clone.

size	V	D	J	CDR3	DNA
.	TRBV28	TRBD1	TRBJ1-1	CASTQGVNTEAFF	TGTGCCAGCACCCAGGGGGTGAACACTGAAGCTTTCTTT
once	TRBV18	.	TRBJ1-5	CASSPGESNQPQHF	TGTGCCAGCTCACCCGGGGAAAGCAATCAGCCCCAGCATTTT
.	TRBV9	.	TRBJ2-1	CASSTPGGWNNEQFF	TGTGCCAGCAGCACTCCTGGGGGGTGGAACAATGAGCAGTTCTTC
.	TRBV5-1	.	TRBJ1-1	CASSLGYLNTEAFF	TGCGCCAGCAGCCTGGGCTACCTGAACACTGAAGCTTTCTTT
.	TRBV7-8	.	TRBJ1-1	CASSLATGAVQAFF	TGTGCCAGCAGCTTAGCGACAGGTGCCGTTCAAGCTTTCTTT
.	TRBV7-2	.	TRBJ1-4	CASSLGGTRGEKLFF	TGTGCCAGCAGCTTAGGGGGGACTCGGGGTGAAAAACTGTTTTTT
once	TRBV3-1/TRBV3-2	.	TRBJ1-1	CASSQEVGTLAFF	TGTGCCAGCAGCCAAGAGGTAGGGACTTTGGCTTTCTTT
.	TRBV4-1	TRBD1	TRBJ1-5	CASSQGAMGQKKEPQHF	TGCGCCAGCAGCCAAGGGGCCATGGGACAGAAGAAGGAGCCCCAGCATTTT
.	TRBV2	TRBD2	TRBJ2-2	CASSEALHWASGRVRTGELFF	TGTGCCAGCAGTGAAGCGCTTCACTGGGCTAGCGGGAGGGTTAGAACCGGGGAGCTGTTTTTT
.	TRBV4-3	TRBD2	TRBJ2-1	CASSQEGRGGVNEQFF	TGCGCCAGCAGCCAAGAGGGGCGGGGGGGCGTGAATGAGCAGTTCTTC
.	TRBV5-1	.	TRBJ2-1	CASSLGQGSYNEQFF	TGCGCCAGCAGCTTGGGTCAGGGCTCGTACAATGAGCAGTTCTTC
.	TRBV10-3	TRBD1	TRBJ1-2	CAISPQGATGYTF	TGTGCCATCAGTCCACAGGGGGCGACCGGCTACACCTTC
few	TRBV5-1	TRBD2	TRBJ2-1	CASSLGGPLAGGHNEQFF	TGCGCCAGCAGCTTGGGAGGCCCACTAGCGGGAGGCCACAATGAGCAGTTCTTC
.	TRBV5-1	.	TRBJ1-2	CASSPNRGGVDGYTF	TGCGCCAGCAGTCCCAACCGGGGAGGGGTCGATGGCTACACCTTC
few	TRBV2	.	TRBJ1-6	CASSAGNSPLHF	TGTGCCAGCAGTGCGGGTAATTCACCCCTCCACTTT
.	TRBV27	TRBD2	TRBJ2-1	CASSFLAGGYNEQFF	TGTGCCAGCAGTTTCCTAGCGGGGGGCTACAATGAGCAGTTCTTC
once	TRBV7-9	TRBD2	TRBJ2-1	CASRPSGGEQFF	TGTGCCAGCAGACCTAGCGGGGGGGAGCAGTTCTTC
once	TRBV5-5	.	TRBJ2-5	CASSSPPTSKKTQYF	TGTGCCAGCAGCTCCCCACCCACAAGTAAGAAGACCCAGTACTTC
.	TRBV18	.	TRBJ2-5	CASKTEQETQYF	TGTGCCAGCAAGACAGAGCAAGAGACCCAGTACTTC
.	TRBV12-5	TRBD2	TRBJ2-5	CASGWTVAGVEETQYF	TGTGCTAGTGGATGGACCGTAGCGGGAGTGGAGGAGACCCAGTACTTC
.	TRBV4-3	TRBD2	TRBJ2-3	CASSQVRASGGTDTQYF	TGCGCCAGCAGCCAAGTTAGGGCTAGCGGGGGGACAGATACGCAGTATTTT
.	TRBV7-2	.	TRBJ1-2	CASSAWDGSNYGYTF	TGTGCCAGCAGCGCTTGGGACGGGAGTAACTATGGCTACACCTTC
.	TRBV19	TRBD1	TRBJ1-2	CASRPTGTNYGYTF	TGTGCCAGTAGACCGACAGGGACCAACTATGGCTACACCTTC
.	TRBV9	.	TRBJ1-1	CASSARENTEAFF	TGTGCCAGCAGCGCTAGAGAGAACACTGAAGCTTTCTTT
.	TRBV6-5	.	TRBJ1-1	CASSYARYTEAFF	TGTGCCAGCAGTTACGCCAGGTACACTGAAGCTTTCTTT
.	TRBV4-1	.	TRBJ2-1	CASSQEAGTISYNEQFF	TGCGCCAGCAGCCAAGAGGCAGGGACAATCTCCTACAATGAGCAGTTCTTC
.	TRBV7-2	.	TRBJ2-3	CASSPLQASTDTQYF	TGTGCCAGCAGCCCACTACAAGCTAGCACAGATACGCAGTATTTT
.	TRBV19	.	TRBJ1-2	CASSTRTQAPNYGYTF	TGTGCCAGTAGTACACGAACTCAGGCTCCTAACTATGGCTACACCTTC
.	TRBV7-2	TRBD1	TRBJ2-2	CASSIGGTANTGELFF	TGTGCCAGCAGCATAGGTGGGACAGCTAACACCGGGGAGCTGTTTTTT
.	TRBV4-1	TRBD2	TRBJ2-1	CASSQEPGGYEQFF	TGCGCCAGCAGCCAAGAGCCGGGGGGTTATGAGCAGTTCTTC
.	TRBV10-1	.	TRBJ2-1	CASKNTVQVNYNEQFF	TGCGCCAGCAAGAACACAGTACAGGTGAACTACAATGAGCAGTTCTTC
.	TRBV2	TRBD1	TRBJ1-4	CASSYMDRLSTNEKLFF	TGTGCCAGCAGTTACATGGACAGGCTTTCCACTAATGAAAAACTGTTTTTT
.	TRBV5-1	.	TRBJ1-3	CASSQISGNTIYF	TGCGCCAGCAGCCAGATCTCTGGAAACACCATATATTTT
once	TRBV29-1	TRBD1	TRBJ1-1	CSVRTGVNTEAFF	TGCAGCGTCCGGACAGGGGTGAACACTGAAGCTTTCTTT
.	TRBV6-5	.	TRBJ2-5	CASGAQTEETQYF	TGTGCCAGCGGGGCACAGACGGAAGAGACCCAGTACTTC
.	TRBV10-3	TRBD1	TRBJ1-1	CAISERTQGARTEAFF	TGTGCCATCAGTGAACGTACCCAGGGGGCGAGGACTGAAGCTTTCTTT
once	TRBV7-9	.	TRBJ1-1	CASSAGFPGGDTEAFF	TGTGCCAGCAGCGCAGGCTTCCCGGGAGGGGACACTGAAGCTTTCTTT
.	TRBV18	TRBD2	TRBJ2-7	CASSPTLAGGISYEQYF	TGTGCCAGCTCACCCACCCTAGCGGGGGGGATCTCCTACGAGCAGTACTTC
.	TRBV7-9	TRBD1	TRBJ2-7	CASSLFGTVYTYEQYF	TGTGCCAGCAGCCTATTCGGGACAGTATACACCTACGAGCAGTACTTC
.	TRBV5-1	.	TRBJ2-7	CASSSVSSYEQYF	TGCGCCAGCAGCTCGGTTAGCTCCTACGAGCAGTACTTC
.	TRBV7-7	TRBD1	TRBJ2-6	CASSATGTVISGANVLTF	TGTGCCAGCAGCGCGACCGGGACAGTGATCTCTGGGGCCAACGTCCTGACTTTC
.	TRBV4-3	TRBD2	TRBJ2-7	CASSLTGLAGNYEQYF	TGCGCCAGCAGCCTTACCGGACTAGCGGGGAACTACGAGCAGTACTTC
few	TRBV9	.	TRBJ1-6	CASSVDPGNSPLHF	TGTGCCAGCAGCGTAGACCCGGGTAATTCACCCCTCCACTTT
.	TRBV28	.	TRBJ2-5	CASSPGGQQETQYF	TGTGCCAGCAGCCCCGGGGGGCAGCAAGAGACCCAGTACTTC